This T cell receptor (beta chain) was recovered during a study of beta chain features in type 1 diabetes. This clone was recorded a few times. Its target is unknown. Study observations and caveats: Lower insertion and higher deletion counts appeared at VDJ junctions in type 1 diabetes patients.

Germline V lookup: CDR1 MNHEY, CDR2 SVGAGI. This CDR3 is built from 15 residues. The V and J ends lost 8 bases and 4 bases, in that order; junction bases with no gene match: 9. Since all of the isolated RNA was reverse transcribed, expressed TCRB transcripts were what got sequenced. Method: immunoSEQ multiplex PCR; TCRdb's copy keeps in-frame clones and lacks some. The profile covers 250,000 to 350,000 clones, with 14% appearing a single time and roughly 6.7% taken by the ten largest. Source material: central memory CD4+ T cells from blood. This sequence was found in a man aged 30-40 years in good health. The chain carries TRBV6-5 and TRBJ2-4; 9 bases are a match to TRBD1. DNA for the CDR3: TGTGCCAGCGGAGGGACAGGGTGGGCTAAAAACATTCAGTACTTC. Its protein product is CASGGTGWAKNIQYF.